Listed below are T cell receptor beta chains from one sample, sequenced in a study of blood T cell repertoires in COVID-19. Data came from immunoSEQ multiplex PCR; TCRdb stores just in-frame clones and leaves some out. This table has approximately 300,000 clones, 85% appearing once. The specimen sequenced was PBMCs or T cells enriched from blood (not recorded which). All receptors derive from a woman aged 30 to 39 who had been exposed to COVID-19. CDR3s include the opening cysteine and the closing phenylalanine or tryptophan. A D gene is named only where the DNA matches it firmly. Size is omitted from some rows. Given values are once, few, many or a class for expanded clones.

D gene: .; clone size: .; J gene: TRBJ1-6; V gene: TRBV27; CDR3 protein: CASSLYGPNSPLHF; CDR3 DNA: TGTGCCAGCAGTTTATACGGTCCGAATTCACCCCTCCACTTT
D gene: .; clone size: .; J gene: TRBJ1-4; V gene: TRBV6-2/TRBV6-3; CDR3 protein: CASSTANEKLFF; CDR3 DNA: TGTGCCAGCAGTACAGCTAATGAAAAACTGTTTTTT
D gene: .; clone size: .; J gene: TRBJ2-1; V gene: TRBV7-3; CDR3 protein: CASSSSSPGIVHNEQFF; CDR3 DNA: TGTGCCAGCAGCTCCAGCTCACCGGGGATTGTCCACAATGAGCAGTTCTTC
D gene: .; clone size: .; J gene: TRBJ2-1; V gene: TRBV5-1; CDR3 protein: CASSFDSSSYNEQFF; CDR3 DNA: TGCGCCAGCAGCTTTGACTCAAGCTCCTACAATGAGCAGTTCTTC
D gene: .; clone size: .; J gene: TRBJ2-4; V gene: TRBV9; CDR3 protein: CASSAGELVQYF; CDR3 DNA: TGTGCCAGCAGCGCCGGGGAACTCGTTCAGTACTTC
D gene: .; clone size: .; J gene: TRBJ2-1; V gene: TRBV28; CDR3 protein: CASTTLQGTTRRNEQFF; CDR3 DNA: TGTGCCAGCACCACACTTCAAGGGACAACACGGCGCAATGAGCAGTTCTTC
D gene: .; clone size: once; J gene: TRBJ1-4; V gene: TRBV6-1; CDR3 protein: CASSEGGANEKLFF; CDR3 DNA: TGTGCCAGCAGTGAAGGGGGGGCTAATGAAAAACTGTTTTTT
D gene: TRBD2; clone size: .; J gene: TRBJ2-7; V gene: TRBV30; CDR3 protein: CAWSVLAGGGEQYF; CDR3 DNA: TGTGCCTGGAGTGTACTAGCGGGAGGTGGCGAGCAGTACTTC
D gene: .; clone size: .; J gene: TRBJ1-2; V gene: TRBV27; CDR3 protein: CASSVWRGYGYTF; CDR3 DNA: TGTGCCAGCAGTGTCTGGAGGGGCTATGGCTACACCTTC
D gene: .; clone size: .; J gene: TRBJ1-6; V gene: TRBV7-2; CDR3 protein: CASSSQGHSPLHF; CDR3 DNA: TGTGCCAGCAGCAGCCAGGGGCATTCACCCCTCCACTTT
D gene: .; clone size: .; J gene: TRBJ2-3; V gene: TRBV7-6; CDR3 protein: CASSPVGGFTDTQYF; CDR3 DNA: TGTGCCAGCAGCCCCGTGGGAGGTTTCACAGATACGCAGTATTTT
D gene: .; clone size: few; J gene: TRBJ2-2; V gene: TRBV6-5; CDR3 protein: CASIIGSANTGELFF; CDR3 DNA: TGTGCCAGCATTATAGGGAGCGCGAACACCGGGGAGCTGTTTTTT
D gene: TRBD2; clone size: .; J gene: TRBJ2-4; V gene: TRBV3-1/TRBV3-2; CDR3 protein: CASSHRLAGVQLNIQYF; CDR3 DNA: TGTGCCAGCAGCCATCGACTAGCGGGGGTACAGTTGAACATTCAGTACTTC
D gene: .; clone size: few; J gene: TRBJ1-2; V gene: TRBV2; CDR3 protein: CASMGGGGGYTF; CDR3 DNA: TGTGCCAGCATGGGTGGGGGCGGTGGCTACACCTTC
D gene: .; clone size: .; J gene: TRBJ1-1; V gene: TRBV18; CDR3 protein: CASSQNNRNTEAFF; CDR3 DNA: TGTGCCAGCTCCCAGAACAACAGGAACACTGAAGCTTTCTTT
D gene: .; clone size: once; J gene: TRBJ2-3; V gene: TRBV6-2/TRBV6-3; CDR3 protein: CASSSGYTQYF; CDR3 DNA: TGTGCCAGCAGTTCCGGGTATACGCAGTATTTT
D gene: TRBD2; clone size: .; J gene: TRBJ2-3; V gene: TRBV19; CDR3 protein: CASSIITGGSTDTQYF; CDR3 DNA: TGTGCCAGTAGTATCATAACGGGAGGGAGCACAGATACGCAGTATTTT
D gene: TRBD1; clone size: .; J gene: TRBJ1-4; V gene: TRBV25-1; CDR3 protein: CASSGTGGLNEKLFF; CDR3 DNA: TGTGCCAGCAGTGGGACAGGCGGACTTAATGAAAAACTGTTTTTT
D gene: TRBD2; clone size: .; J gene: TRBJ2-3; V gene: TRBV2; CDR3 protein: CASGSGGADTQYF; CDR3 DNA: TGTGCCAGCGGCTCGGGGGGGGCAGATACGCAGTATTTT
D gene: TRBD2; clone size: .; J gene: TRBJ2-1; V gene: TRBV2; CDR3 protein: CASSGRGGSNEQFF; CDR3 DNA: TGTGCCAGCAGTGGGAGGGGCGGGAGTAATGAGCAGTTCTTC
D gene: TRBD2; clone size: .; J gene: TRBJ2-3; V gene: TRBV24-1; CDR3 protein: CATSALRTSGRAGSGDTQYF; CDR3 DNA: TGTGCCACCAGTGCCCTGAGAACTAGCGGGAGGGCCGGGTCGGGTGATACGCAGTATTTT
D gene: .; clone size: .; J gene: TRBJ2-7; V gene: TRBV6-1; CDR3 protein: CASSGSQRGKVYEQYF; CDR3 DNA: TGTGCCAGCAGTGGATCGCAGAGGGGGAAGGTCTACGAGCAGTACTTC
D gene: .; clone size: .; J gene: TRBJ2-2; V gene: TRBV4-1; CDR3 protein: CASSQAAPGLPNTGELFF; CDR3 DNA: TGCGCCAGCAGCCAAGCGGCACCGGGACTCCCGAACACCGGGGAGCTGTTTTTT
D gene: TRBD2; clone size: .; J gene: TRBJ2-1; V gene: TRBV30; CDR3 protein: CAFTLTSGTRSYNEQFF; CDR3 DNA: TGTGCCTTTACCTTGACTAGCGGAACCCGCTCCTACAATGAGCAGTTCTTC
D gene: .; clone size: .; J gene: TRBJ2-5; V gene: TRBV29-1; CDR3 protein: CSVDRGGGETQYF; CDR3 DNA: TGCAGCGTTGACAGGGGCGGGGGAGAGACCCAGTACTTC
D gene: .; clone size: .; J gene: TRBJ2-2; V gene: TRBV2; CDR3 protein: CASTYLNTGELFF; CDR3 DNA: TGTGCCAGCACGTACCTAAACACCGGGGAGCTGTTTTTT
D gene: TRBD1; clone size: .; J gene: TRBJ1-2; V gene: TRBV10-1; CDR3 protein: CASSGDRNYGYTF; CDR3 DNA: TGCGCCAGCAGTGGGGACAGGAACTATGGCTACACCTTC
D gene: .; clone size: .; J gene: TRBJ1-5; V gene: TRBV3-1/TRBV3-2; CDR3 protein: CASSQADSYQPQHF; CDR3 DNA: TGTGCCAGCAGCCAGGCAGACTCTTATCAGCCCCAGCATTTT
D gene: .; clone size: .; J gene: TRBJ1-1; V gene: TRBV27; CDR3 protein: CASSLPGHFTEAFF; CDR3 DNA: TGTGCCAGCAGTTTACCGGGACATTTCACTGAAGCTTTCTTT
D gene: TRBD1; clone size: .; J gene: TRBJ1-4; V gene: TRBV27; CDR3 protein: CASSFRGSNEKLFF; CDR3 DNA: TGTGCCAGCAGTTTCAGGGGGTCAAATGAAAAACTGTTTTTT
D gene: TRBD2; clone size: .; J gene: TRBJ2-3; V gene: TRBV5-4; CDR3 protein: CASSLSGPKAASGALDTQYF; CDR3 DNA: TGTGCCAGCAGCTTGTCGGGACCTAAGGCAGCTAGCGGGGCTCTAGATACGCAGTATTTT
D gene: TRBD2; clone size: .; J gene: TRBJ2-5; V gene: TRBV20-1; CDR3 protein: CSASYPSGQETQYF; CDR3 DNA: TGCAGTGCTAGTTATCCTAGCGGACAAGAGACCCAGTACTTC
D gene: TRBD1; clone size: .; J gene: TRBJ1-4; V gene: TRBV4-3; CDR3 protein: CASSQDGTVKLFF; CDR3 DNA: TGCGCCAGCAGCCAAGATGGGACAGTTAAACTGTTTTTT
D gene: TRBD1; clone size: .; J gene: TRBJ2-7; V gene: TRBV3-1/TRBV3-2; CDR3 protein: CASSPTGGSGEQYF; CDR3 DNA: TGTGCCAGCAGCCCCACAGGGGGCTCGGGCGAGCAGTACTTC
D gene: TRBD1; clone size: .; J gene: TRBJ2-3; V gene: TRBV10-3; CDR3 protein: CAISDRTGVDTQYF; CDR3 DNA: TGTGCCATCAGTGACCGGACAGGGGTGGATACGCAGTATTTT
D gene: .; clone size: .; J gene: TRBJ1-1; V gene: TRBV2; CDR3 protein: CASSEALQGYTEAFF; CDR3 DNA: TGTGCCAGCAGTGAAGCGCTTCAGGGCTACACTGAAGCTTTCTTT
D gene: .; clone size: many; J gene: TRBJ2-5; V gene: TRBV9; CDR3 protein: CASSTWDSSTGETQYF; CDR3 DNA: TGTGCCAGCAGCACCTGGGACTCCTCTACGGGGGAGACCCAGTACTTC
D gene: TRBD1; clone size: .; J gene: TRBJ2-1; V gene: TRBV5-1; CDR3 protein: CASSLDRGRESNEQFF; CDR3 DNA: TGCGCCAGCAGCCTAGACAGGGGGCGCGAGTCAAATGAGCAGTTCTTC
D gene: .; clone size: .; J gene: TRBJ1-1; V gene: TRBV5-4; CDR3 protein: CASSLPVRVQGNTEAFF; CDR3 DNA: TGTGCCAGCAGCTTGCCAGTAAGGGTACAGGGGAACACTGAAGCTTTCTTT
D gene: .; clone size: .; J gene: TRBJ1-1; V gene: TRBV30; CDR3 protein: CAWSFGNTEAFF; CDR3 DNA: TGTGCCTGGAGTTTCGGGAACACTGAAGCTTTCTTT
D gene: .; clone size: once; J gene: TRBJ2-7; V gene: TRBV5-4; CDR3 protein: CASSWTGLAYEQYF; CDR3 DNA: TGTGCCAGCAGCTGGACGGGACTGGCCTACGAGCAGTACTTC
D gene: .; clone size: .; J gene: TRBJ2-5; V gene: TRBV21-1; CDR3 protein: CASSKGKLAGRVLEETQYF; CDR3 DNA: TGTGCCAGCAGCAAAGGTAAACTAGCGGGACGGGTGTTGGAAGAGACCCAGTACTTC
D gene: .; clone size: .; J gene: TRBJ2-2; V gene: TRBV2; CDR3 protein: CASSVSHRGAANTGELFF; CDR3 DNA: TGTGCCAGCAGTGTTTCTCACCGGGGGGCGGCGAACACCGGGGAGCTGTTTTTT
D gene: .; clone size: .; J gene: TRBJ2-5; V gene: TRBV3-1/TRBV3-2; CDR3 protein: CASSQSETTTGGSLETQYF; CDR3 DNA: TGTGCCAGCAGCCAATCGGAAACTACTACAGGCGGCTCTTTAGAGACCCAGTACTTC
D gene: .; clone size: .; J gene: TRBJ1-6; V gene: TRBV6-1; CDR3 protein: CASSETNNSPLHF; CDR3 DNA: TGTGCCAGCAGTGAAACAAACAATTCACCCCTCCACTTT
D gene: .; clone size: .; J gene: TRBJ2-1; V gene: TRBV10-3; CDR3 protein: CAIRGQGSYNEQFF; CDR3 DNA: TGTGCCATCAGGGGCCAGGGCTCCTACAATGAGCAGTTCTTC
D gene: TRBD1; clone size: .; J gene: TRBJ1-1; V gene: TRBV28; CDR3 protein: CASSRQGVNTEAFF; CDR3 DNA: TGTGCCAGCAGTCGACAGGGGGTGAACACTGAAGCTTTCTTT
D gene: .; clone size: .; J gene: TRBJ1-5; V gene: TRBV10-3; CDR3 protein: CAISDLGASNQPQHF; CDR3 DNA: TGTGCCATCAGTGATCTGGGGGCGAGCAATCAGCCCCAGCATTTT
D gene: TRBD1; clone size: .; J gene: TRBJ2-1; V gene: TRBV19; CDR3 protein: CASSTLYLQTGVRPNEQFF; CDR3 DNA: TGTGCCAGTAGTACCTTATATTTACAAACAGGGGTCCGGCCCAATGAGCAGTTCTTC
D gene: .; clone size: .; J gene: TRBJ2-3; V gene: TRBV5-1; CDR3 protein: CASSLGEAAADTQYF; CDR3 DNA: TGCGCCAGCAGCTTGGGTGAGGCGGCCGCAGATACGCAGTATTTT
D gene: .; clone size: .; J gene: TRBJ1-4; V gene: TRBV28; CDR3 protein: CASSLSRGQSNYEKLFF; CDR3 DNA: TGTGCCAGCAGTTTATCTCGCGGACAGTCCAATTATGAAAAACTGTTTTTT
D gene: .; clone size: .; J gene: TRBJ2-3; V gene: TRBV7-3; CDR3 protein: CASSLASTDTQYF; CDR3 DNA: TGTGCCAGCAGCCTGGCTAGCACAGATACGCAGTATTTT